This is a list of T cell receptor beta chains from one sample in a study of blood T cell repertoires in COVID-19. Profiling relied on immunoSEQ multiplex PCR, and the TCRdb table lists in-frame clones only, not all of them. The sample contains about 110,000 clones, 70% to 85% of which appear only once. Sequenced material: peripheral blood. These receptor sequences come from a woman aged 80 or older with active or convalescent COVID-19. Both conserved end residues are trimmed from each CDR3. Clone size, where shown, is once, few, many, or a class for clones that have expanded.

ASSAGLAGVEQF	-	TRBV7-2	TRBJ2-1
ASGGSRETQY	-	TRBV6-6	TRBJ2-5
SVVRTRQNTEAF	-	TRBV29-1	TRBJ1-1
ASNPGGNTGELF	-	TRBV28	TRBJ2-2
ASSPEGPSSGNTIY	-	TRBV19	TRBJ1-3
ASSLNSGQETQY	-	TRBV7-3	TRBJ2-5
ASSPRAGGSTDTQY	-	TRBV5-1	TRBJ2-3
ASSLDRLAGGNEQF	-	TRBV7-8	TRBJ2-1
ASSLNSWGGREKKETQY	-	TRBV23-1	TRBJ2-5
ASSPNAWAYGYT	-	TRBV11-1	TRBJ1-2
SVTHGTELISGNTIY	-	TRBV29-1	TRBJ1-3
ASSVTGGLSNQPQH	-	TRBV5-6	TRBJ1-5
ASSLDWSSYNEQF	-	TRBV7-3	TRBJ2-1
ATSDYGRASQETQY	-	TRBV24-1	TRBJ2-5
ASRPLAGENNEQF	-	TRBV19	TRBJ2-1
ASSAGTSGRALYTGELF	-	TRBV28	TRBJ2-2
ASNREGHYTEAF	few	TRBV6-5	TRBJ1-1
ASSSDRGRLEQY	-	TRBV18	TRBJ2-7
ASSLYGNTIY	-	TRBV12-3/TRBV12-4	TRBJ1-3
ASKAGKYNEQF	-	TRBV6-5	TRBJ2-1
ASSFSAGGNTGELF	-	TRBV7-9	TRBJ2-2
ASSAGTENYNEQF	-	TRBV9	TRBJ2-1
ASSETGMGAKNIQY	few	TRBV9	TRBJ2-4
ASRDRQNTEAF	-	TRBV6-5	TRBJ1-1
ASSPTHFLAGVSYEQY	-	TRBV7-2	TRBJ2-7
AWSVLGGANYGYT	once	TRBV30	TRBJ1-2
ASSTDRALSYEQY	-	TRBV19	TRBJ2-7
ASSLGPPGRNTEAF	-	TRBV7-3	TRBJ1-1
ASSKGGAYGYT	once	TRBV6-6	TRBJ1-2
ASSPILAGGLNEQF	-	TRBV5-1	TRBJ2-1
ASSYNDRAAGQPQH	once	TRBV7-2	TRBJ1-5
ASSPSGRLEDTQY	-	TRBV28	TRBJ2-3
SASERLASTDTQY	few	TRBV20-1	TRBJ2-3
ASSAPSERFHNEQF	-	TRBV7-8	TRBJ2-1
ASSVAGAVNYGYT	-	TRBV9	TRBJ1-2
ASRSNEGRNTEAF	-	TRBV28	TRBJ1-1
ASCPPLGLNIQY	-	TRBV28	TRBJ2-4
ASSPGVAGGLETQY	-	TRBV7-2	TRBJ2-5
ASSAVVGAGPDTQY	-	TRBV9	TRBJ2-3
ASRWAEGQYDGNTIY	-	TRBV19	TRBJ1-3
ASSVQGGGGQETQY	-	TRBV9	TRBJ2-5
ASSLAGASTDTQY	-	TRBV5-4	TRBJ2-3
ASSFSTGASTGELF	-	TRBV5-5	TRBJ2-2
ASSWLESSYEQY	-	TRBV6-5	TRBJ2-7
ASSRSAGVADTQY	-	TRBV18	TRBJ2-3
ASSYRERYQPQH	-	TRBV7-2	TRBJ1-5
ASSLVQGASYEQY	-	TRBV7-2	TRBJ2-7
ASSLARLMGRGEKLF	once	TRBV7-8	TRBJ1-4
ASSQLAGVYNEQF	-	TRBV5-1	TRBJ2-1
ASSQDHRARPTEAF	-	TRBV3-1/TRBV3-2	TRBJ1-1
ASSHTQGSPNEKLF	-	TRBV4-1	TRBJ1-4
ASSPSGRFDEQF	-	TRBV7-3	TRBJ2-1
ASSRTGGGGLAKNIQY	few	TRBV7-9	TRBJ2-4
ASSYPGLAYNEQF	-	TRBV28	TRBJ2-1
ASTPAGYGYT	-	TRBV28	TRBJ1-2
ASSLVSGKQPQH	-	TRBV11-2	TRBJ1-5
ASSRRDRPNEKLF	-	TRBV7-6	TRBJ1-4
ASSTGQPQETQY	-	TRBV5-1	TRBJ2-5
ASSLQGAVF	-	TRBV5-1	TRBJ1-1
ASSLGGYSGANVLT	-	TRBV7-9	TRBJ2-6